This TCR beta chain stems from a study of chemoradiotherapy in HPV16-positive cancers. Overall study results and limits: During treatment, candidate HPV-specific clones and E7-related motifs expanded in tumor.

Samples were taken several times over chemoradiotherapy. A remark on this clone: Antigen: not known.

CDR1 and CDR2 (germline): MNHEY, SMNVEV (reference sequence). The CDR3 spans 17 residues. J lost 1 base, V lost 5 bases, and 5 bases had no gene match. Data came from immunoSEQ multiplex PCR; TCRdb stores just in-frame clones and leaves some out. The sample holds about 4,800 clones; 70% to 90% are singletons and the top ten take 4% to 5.5%. The chain is built from TRBV27 and TRBJ2-2; 12 nucleotides agree with TRBD2. The material was tumor tissue, obtained from a patient who underwent chemoradiotherapy. This clonotype was sampled from a human donor with HPV-associated anogenital cancer. The DNA of the CDR3 is TGTGCCAGCAGTAAACTAGCGGGAGGCGGGAACACCGGGGAGCTGTTTTTT. This codes for CASSKLAGGGNTGELFF.